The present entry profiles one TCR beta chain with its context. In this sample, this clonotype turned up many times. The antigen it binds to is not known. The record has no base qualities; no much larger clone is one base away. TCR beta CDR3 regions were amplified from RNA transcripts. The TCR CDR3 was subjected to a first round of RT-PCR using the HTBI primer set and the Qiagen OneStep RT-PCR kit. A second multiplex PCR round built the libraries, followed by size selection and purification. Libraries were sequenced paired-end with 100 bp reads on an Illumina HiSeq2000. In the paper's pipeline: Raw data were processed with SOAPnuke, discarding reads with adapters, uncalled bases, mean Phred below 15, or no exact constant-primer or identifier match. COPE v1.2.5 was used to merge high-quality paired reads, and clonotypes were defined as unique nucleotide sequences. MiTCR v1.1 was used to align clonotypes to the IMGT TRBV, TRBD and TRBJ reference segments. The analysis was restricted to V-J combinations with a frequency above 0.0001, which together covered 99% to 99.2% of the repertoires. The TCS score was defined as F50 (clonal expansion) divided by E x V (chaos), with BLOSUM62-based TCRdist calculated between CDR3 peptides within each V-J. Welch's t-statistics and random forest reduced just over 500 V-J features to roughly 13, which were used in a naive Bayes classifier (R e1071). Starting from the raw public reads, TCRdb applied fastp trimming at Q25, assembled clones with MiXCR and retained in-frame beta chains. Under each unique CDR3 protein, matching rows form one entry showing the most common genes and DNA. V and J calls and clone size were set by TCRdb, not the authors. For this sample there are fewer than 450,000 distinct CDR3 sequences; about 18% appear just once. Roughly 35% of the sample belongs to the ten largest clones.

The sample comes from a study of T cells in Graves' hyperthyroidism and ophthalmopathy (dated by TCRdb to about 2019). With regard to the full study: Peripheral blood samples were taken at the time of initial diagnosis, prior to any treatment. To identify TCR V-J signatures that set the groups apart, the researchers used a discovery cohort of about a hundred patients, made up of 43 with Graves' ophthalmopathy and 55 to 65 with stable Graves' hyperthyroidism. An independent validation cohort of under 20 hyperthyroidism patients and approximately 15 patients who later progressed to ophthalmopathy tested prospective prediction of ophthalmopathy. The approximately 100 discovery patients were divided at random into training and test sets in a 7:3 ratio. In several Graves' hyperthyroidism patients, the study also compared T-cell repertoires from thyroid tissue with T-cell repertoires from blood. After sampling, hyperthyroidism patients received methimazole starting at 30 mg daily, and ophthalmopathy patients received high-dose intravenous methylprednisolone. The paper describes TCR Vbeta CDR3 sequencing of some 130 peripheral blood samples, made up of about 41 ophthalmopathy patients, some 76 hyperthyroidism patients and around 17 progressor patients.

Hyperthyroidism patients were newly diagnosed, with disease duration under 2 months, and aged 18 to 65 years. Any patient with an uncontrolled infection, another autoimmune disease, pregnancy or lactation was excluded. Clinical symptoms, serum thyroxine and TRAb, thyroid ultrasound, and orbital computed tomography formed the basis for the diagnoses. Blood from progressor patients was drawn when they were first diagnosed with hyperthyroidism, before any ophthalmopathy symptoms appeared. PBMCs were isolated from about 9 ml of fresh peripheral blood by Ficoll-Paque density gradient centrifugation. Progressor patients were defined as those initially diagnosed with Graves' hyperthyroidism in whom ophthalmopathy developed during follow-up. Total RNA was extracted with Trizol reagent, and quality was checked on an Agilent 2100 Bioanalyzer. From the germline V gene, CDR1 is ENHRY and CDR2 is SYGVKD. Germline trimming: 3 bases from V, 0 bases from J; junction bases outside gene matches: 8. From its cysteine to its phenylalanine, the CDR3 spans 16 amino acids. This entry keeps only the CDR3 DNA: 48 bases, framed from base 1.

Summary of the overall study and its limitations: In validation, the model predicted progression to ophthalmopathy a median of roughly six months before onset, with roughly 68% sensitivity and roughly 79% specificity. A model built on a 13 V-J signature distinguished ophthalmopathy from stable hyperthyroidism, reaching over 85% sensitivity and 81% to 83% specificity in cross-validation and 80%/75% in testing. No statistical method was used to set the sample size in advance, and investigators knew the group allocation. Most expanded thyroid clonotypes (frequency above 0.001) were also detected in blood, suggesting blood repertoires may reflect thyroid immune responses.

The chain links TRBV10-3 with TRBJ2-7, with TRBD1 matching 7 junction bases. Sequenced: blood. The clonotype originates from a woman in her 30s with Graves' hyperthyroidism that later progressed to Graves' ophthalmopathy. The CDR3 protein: CAISDPGTASSYEQYF. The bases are TGTGCCATCAGTGACCCCGGGACAGCGAGCTCCTACGAGCAGTACTTC.